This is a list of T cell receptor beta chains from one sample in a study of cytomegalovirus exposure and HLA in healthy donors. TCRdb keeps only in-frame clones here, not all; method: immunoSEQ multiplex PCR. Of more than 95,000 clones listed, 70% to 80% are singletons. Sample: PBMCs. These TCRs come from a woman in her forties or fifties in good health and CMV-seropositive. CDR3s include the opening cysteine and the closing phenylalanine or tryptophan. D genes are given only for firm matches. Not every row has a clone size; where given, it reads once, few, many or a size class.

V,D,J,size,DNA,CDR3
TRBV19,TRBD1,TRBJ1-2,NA,TGTGCCAGTAGTGTCGACAGGGAGCACTATGGCTACACCTTC,CASSVDREHYGYTF
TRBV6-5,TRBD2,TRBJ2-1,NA,TGTGCCAGCAGCCAGGGACTAGCGGGGGCCAATGAGCAGTTCTTC,CASSQGLAGANEQFF
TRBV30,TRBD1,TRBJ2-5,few,TGTGCCTGGACCTACCGGGACAGTCTGTACTTC,CAWTYRDSLYF
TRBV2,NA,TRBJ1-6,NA,TGTGCCAGCAGCCGACAGAATTCACCCCTCCACTTT,CASSRQNSPLHF
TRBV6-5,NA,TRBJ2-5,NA,TGTGCCAGCACCCCGGTCAGGGGGGCCAGGGCCCAGTACTTC,CASTPVRGARAQYF
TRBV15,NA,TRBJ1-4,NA,TGTGCCACCAGCAGAGATCCGGGGGGAAAACTGTTTTTT,CATSRDPGGKLFF
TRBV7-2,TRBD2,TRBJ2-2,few,TGTGCCAGCAGCTTCATTACGGGAGGGGGCGGGGAGCTGTTTTTT,CASSFITGGGGELFF
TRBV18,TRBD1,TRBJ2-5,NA,TGTGCCAGCTCACCGTGGACAGGGGACGAGACCCAGTACTTC,CASSPWTGDETQYF
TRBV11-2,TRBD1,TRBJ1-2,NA,TGTGCCAGCAGCTCAATCAGGGGGCGAGGCTATGGCTACACCTTC,CASSSIRGRGYGYTF
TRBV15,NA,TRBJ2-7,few,TGTGCCACCAGCAGAGAATCTTTAGCTTACGAGCAGTACTTC,CATSRESLAYEQYF
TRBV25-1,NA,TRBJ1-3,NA,TGTGCCAGCAGTGGAGCAGGGGTCAACTCTGGAAACACCATATATTTT,CASSGAGVNSGNTIYF
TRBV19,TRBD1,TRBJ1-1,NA,TGTGCCAGTAGAATGACAGGGATTAACACTGAAGCTTTCTTT,CASRMTGINTEAFF
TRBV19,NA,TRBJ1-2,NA,TGTGCCAGTAGTATTAGACAGGCTACTAACTATGGCTACACCTTC,CASSIRQATNYGYTF
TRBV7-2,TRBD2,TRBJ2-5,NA,TGTGCCAGCAGCCTTCGGGGGGGCGGGGGGAGCCAAGAGACCCAGTACTTC,CASSLRGGGGSQETQYF
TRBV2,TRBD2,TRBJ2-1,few,TGTGCCAGCAGCGCCGGGACTAGGCAGAATGAGCAGTTCTTC,CASSAGTRQNEQFF
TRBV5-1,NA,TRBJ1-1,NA,TGCGCCAGCAGCTTGGGGGGGAGGGCCCTGAACACTGAAGCTTTCTTT,CASSLGGRALNTEAFF
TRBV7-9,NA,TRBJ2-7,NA,TGTGCCAGCAGCGCCACATACGAGCAGTACTTC,CASSATYEQYF
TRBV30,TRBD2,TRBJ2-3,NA,TGTGCCTGGAGTAGTTTTATAGCGGGGGCGAGAGATACGCAGTATTTT,CAWSSFIAGARDTQYF
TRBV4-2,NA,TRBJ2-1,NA,TGTGCCAGCAGCCGGGACCTTGGAGGGACCTACAATGAGCAGTTCTTC,CASSRDLGGTYNEQFF
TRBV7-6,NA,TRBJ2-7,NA,TGTGCCAGCAGACAGGCACCGACACAGTCCTACGAGCAGTACTTC,CASRQAPTQSYEQYF
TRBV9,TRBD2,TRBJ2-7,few,TGTGCCAGCAGCGTAGGGACCTTTGCTAGCGGGAGTTCGGTGGTCTACGAGCAGTACTTC,CASSVGTFASGSSVVYEQYF
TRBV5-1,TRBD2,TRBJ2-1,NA,TGCGCCAGCAGCCCGAGGGGACTAGCGGGATTATACTCCTACAATGAGCAGTTCTTC,CASSPRGLAGLYSYNEQFF
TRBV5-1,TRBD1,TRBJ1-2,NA,TGCGCCAGCAGCTTGGCCCCAGCGACAGGGGGTTTATATGGCTACACCTTC,CASSLAPATGGLYGYTF
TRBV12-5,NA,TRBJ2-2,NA,TGTGCTAGTGCGCCGCGGACGAACACCGGGGAGCTGTTTTTT,CASAPRTNTGELFF